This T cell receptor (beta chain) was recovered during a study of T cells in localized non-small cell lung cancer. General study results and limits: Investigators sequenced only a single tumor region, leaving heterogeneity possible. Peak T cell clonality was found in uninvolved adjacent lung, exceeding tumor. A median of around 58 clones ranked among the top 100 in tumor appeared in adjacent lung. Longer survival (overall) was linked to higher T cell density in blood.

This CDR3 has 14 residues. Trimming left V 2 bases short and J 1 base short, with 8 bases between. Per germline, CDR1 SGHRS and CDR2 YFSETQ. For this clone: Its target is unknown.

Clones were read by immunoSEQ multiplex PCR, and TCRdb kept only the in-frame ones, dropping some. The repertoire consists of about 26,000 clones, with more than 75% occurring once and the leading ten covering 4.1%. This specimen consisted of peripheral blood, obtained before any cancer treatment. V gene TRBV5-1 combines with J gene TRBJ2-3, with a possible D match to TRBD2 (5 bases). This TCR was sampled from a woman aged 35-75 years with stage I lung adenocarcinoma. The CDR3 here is CASSFAGRTDTQYF. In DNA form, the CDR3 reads TGCGCCAGCAGCTTCGCGGGTCGCACAGATACGCAGTATTTT.